This T cell receptor (beta chain) comes out of a study of neoadjuvant anti-PD-1 for oral cavity cancer. Overall study: Most patients had three to four biweekly doses of 3 mg/kg nivolumab before resection. Patients without progression received a fourth nivolumab dose around day 43, then surgical resection on days 50-56.

Findings and limits, study-wide: After neoadjuvant nivolumab, PBMC T cell clonality was significantly higher in non-responders than responders.

Profiled with immunoSEQ multiplex PCR; TCRdb holds only in-frame clones, not every one. The data show about 7,800 clones, with approximately 67% seen just once and approximately 3% held by the top ten. The time point is: after neoadjuvant nivolumab, at surgical resection. Patients had HPV-negative, locally advanced oral cavity squamous cell carcinoma. A few counts support this clone. Antigen specificity is unknown. This material consisted of PBMCs, taken after nivolumab (anti-PD-1) treatment. The TCR originated in a person aged 35-79 years with oral cavity squamous cell carcinoma.

The CDR3 region is CASSQDGLWGVSNSPLHF. The CDR3 DNA sequence: TGTGCCAGCAGCCAAGATGGATTATGGGGGGTCTCTAATTCACCCCTCCACTTT. The chain is built from TRBV14 and TRBJ1-6; maybe TRBD1 (5 bases). CDR1 and CDR2 from the germline V gene are SGHDN and FVKESK. There are 18 residues in the CDR3. V shed 0 bases and J shed 6 bases, with 18 bases lying between them.